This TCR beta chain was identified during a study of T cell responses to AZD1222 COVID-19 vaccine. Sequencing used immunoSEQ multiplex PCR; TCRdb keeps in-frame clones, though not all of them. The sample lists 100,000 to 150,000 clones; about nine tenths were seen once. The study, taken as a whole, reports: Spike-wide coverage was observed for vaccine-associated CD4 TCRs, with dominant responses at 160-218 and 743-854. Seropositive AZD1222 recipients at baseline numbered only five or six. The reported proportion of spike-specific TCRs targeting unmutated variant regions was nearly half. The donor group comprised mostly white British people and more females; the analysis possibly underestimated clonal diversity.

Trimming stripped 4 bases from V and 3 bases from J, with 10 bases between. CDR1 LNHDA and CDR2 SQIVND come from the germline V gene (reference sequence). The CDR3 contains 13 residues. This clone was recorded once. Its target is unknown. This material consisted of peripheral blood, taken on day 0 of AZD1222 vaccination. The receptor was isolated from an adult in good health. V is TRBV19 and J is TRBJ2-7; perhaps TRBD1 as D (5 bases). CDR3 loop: CASSKGFDYEQYF. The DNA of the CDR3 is TGTGCCAGTAGTAAGGGGTTTGACTACGAGCAGTACTTC. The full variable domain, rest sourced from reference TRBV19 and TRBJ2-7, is DGGITQSPKYLFRKEGQNVTLSCEQNLNHDAMYWYRQDPGQGLRLIYYSQIVNDFQKGDIAEGYSVSREKKESFPLTVTSAQKNPTAFYLCASSKGFDYEQYFGPGTRLTVT.